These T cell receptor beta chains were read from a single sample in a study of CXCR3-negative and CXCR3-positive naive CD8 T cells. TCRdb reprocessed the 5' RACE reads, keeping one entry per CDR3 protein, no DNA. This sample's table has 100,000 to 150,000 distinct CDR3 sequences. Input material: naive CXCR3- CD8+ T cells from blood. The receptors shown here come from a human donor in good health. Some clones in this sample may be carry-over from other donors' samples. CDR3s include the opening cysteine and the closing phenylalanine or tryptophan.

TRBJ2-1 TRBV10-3 CAIKTGQDEQFF
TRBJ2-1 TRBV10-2 CASSNSSVNEQFF
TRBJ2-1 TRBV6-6 CASSYSAAPEYNEQFF
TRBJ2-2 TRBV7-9 CASSREEAGNTGELFF
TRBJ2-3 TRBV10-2 CASSEREEDRYF
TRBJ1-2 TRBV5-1 CASSLGWGGDAYGYTF
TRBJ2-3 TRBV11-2 CASSLELRERGQYF
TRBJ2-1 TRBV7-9 CASTDPGLAGNEQFF
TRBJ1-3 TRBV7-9 CASSLASDSSGNTIYF
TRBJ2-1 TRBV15 CATSRQGQGYNEQFF
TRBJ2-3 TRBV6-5 CASSKEGGNTNTQYF
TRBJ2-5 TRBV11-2 CASSLVLAAKETQYF
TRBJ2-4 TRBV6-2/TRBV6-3 CASSYRNQGVGNIQYF
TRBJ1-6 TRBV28 CASSLFSASNSPHHF
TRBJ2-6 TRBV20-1 CSARDRDSGANVLTF
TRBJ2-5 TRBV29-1 CSVEGEWVGQETQYF
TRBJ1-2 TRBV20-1 CSAPHPDLVGYTF
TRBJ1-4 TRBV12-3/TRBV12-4 CASSAPGRREKLFF
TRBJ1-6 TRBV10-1 CASSESTDGLNSPLHF
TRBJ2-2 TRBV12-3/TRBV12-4 CAITRSGELFF
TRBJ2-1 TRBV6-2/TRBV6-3 CASSPLGGGPYNEQFF
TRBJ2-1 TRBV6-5 CASSKIPGTDHYNEQFF
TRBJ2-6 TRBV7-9 CASSSPRTGISSGANVLTF
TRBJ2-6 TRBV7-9 CASSLPSGANVLTF
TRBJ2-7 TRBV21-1 CASSKRRQASYEQYF
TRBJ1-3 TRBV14 CASSLGIGNTIYF
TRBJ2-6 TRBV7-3 CASGHDSGANVLTF
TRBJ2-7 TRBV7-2 CASSHRDAVSYEQYF
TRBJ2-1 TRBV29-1 CSVEDGLQVYFIEQFF
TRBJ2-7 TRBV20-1 CSARDTGGVYEQYF
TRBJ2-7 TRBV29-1 CSGRLAGASEQYF
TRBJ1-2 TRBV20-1 CSATPLGQVALSNYGYTF
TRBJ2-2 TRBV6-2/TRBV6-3 CGTLSAGGVYTGELFF
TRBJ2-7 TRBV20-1 CSGHGQDPGLAGDPTYEQYF
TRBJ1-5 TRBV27 CASSVDRAQPQHF
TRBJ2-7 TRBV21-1 CASSKVSGGESYEQYF
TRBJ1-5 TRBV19 CASSMPDRGSNQPQHF
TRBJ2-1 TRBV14 CASSCPGLAYNEQFF
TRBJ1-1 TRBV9 CASSVAGWMNTEAFF
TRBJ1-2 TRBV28 CASMGASSSNYGYTF
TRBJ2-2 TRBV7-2 CASSSITGETNTGELFF
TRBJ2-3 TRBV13 CASSFRGGDYTDTQYF
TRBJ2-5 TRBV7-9 CASSPRSRGETQYF
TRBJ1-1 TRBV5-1 CASSLEGLEAFF
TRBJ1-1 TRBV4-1 CASSPLRGTEAFF
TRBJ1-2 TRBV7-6 CASSFGPSSGYTF
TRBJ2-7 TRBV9 CASSARTFSYEQYF
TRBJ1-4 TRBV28 CASSQTGATNWDEKLFF
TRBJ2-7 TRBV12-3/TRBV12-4 CASSSTGREQYF
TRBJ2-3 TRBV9 CASSVPGDTQYF
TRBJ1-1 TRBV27 CASSGQGVMNTEAFF
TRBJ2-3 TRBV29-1 CSVFRGERSTDTQYF
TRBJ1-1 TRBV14 CASRHGGETEAFF
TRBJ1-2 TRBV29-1 CSVDSLGPSNYGYTF
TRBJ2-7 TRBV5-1 CASSSDRGPFYEQYF
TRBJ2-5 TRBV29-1 CSVPRRRETQYF
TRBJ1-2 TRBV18 CASSPPNEDRHYGYTF
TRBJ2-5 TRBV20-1 CSARAGGGGETQYF
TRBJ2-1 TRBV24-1 CATSDPPSAARNNEQFF
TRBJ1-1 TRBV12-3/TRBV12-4 CASSLANRGTEAFF